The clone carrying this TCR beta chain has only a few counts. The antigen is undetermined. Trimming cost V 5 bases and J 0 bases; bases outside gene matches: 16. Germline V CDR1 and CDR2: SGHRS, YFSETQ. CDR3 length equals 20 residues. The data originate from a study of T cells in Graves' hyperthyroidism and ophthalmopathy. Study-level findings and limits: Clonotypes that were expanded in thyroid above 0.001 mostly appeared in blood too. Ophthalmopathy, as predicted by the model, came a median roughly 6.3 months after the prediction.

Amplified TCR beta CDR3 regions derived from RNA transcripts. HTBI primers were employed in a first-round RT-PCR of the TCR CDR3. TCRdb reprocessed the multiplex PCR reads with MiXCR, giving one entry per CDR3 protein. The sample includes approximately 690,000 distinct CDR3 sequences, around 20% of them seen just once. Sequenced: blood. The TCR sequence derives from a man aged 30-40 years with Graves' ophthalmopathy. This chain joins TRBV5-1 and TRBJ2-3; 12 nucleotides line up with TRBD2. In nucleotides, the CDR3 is TGCGCCAGCAGTCGACCCTTACTAGCGGGAGGACACTCTAGCACAGATACGCAGTATTTT. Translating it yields CASSRPLLAGGHSSTDTQYF.